This T cell receptor (beta chain) was sequenced for a study of Ad26.COV2.S vaccination and SARS-CoV-2 variants. The CDR3 loop spans 14 amino acids. CDR1 SGHNT and CDR2 YYREEE come from the germline V gene (reference sequence). V lost 0 bases to trimming and J lost 4 bases, with 8 bases between them. The table came from immunoSEQ multiplex PCR; TCRdb's copy has only in-frame clones and leaves some out. The data show some 420,000 clones, 88% seen once. The treatment: some 19 received Ad26.COV2.S at low or high dose, single or two shots; about 5 received placebo; per-sample allocation not given. Sampling occurred on day 63 after the first vaccine or placebo injection. Overall study results and limits: Spike-specific CD8+ and CD4+ T cell responses reportedly showed substantial breadth after vaccination. TCR breadth and depth estimates may have understated total T cell responses. People given the vaccine had a wider spike-specific TCR breadth than placebo recipients did.

Concerning this clone: The antigen is not known.

This material consisted of peripheral blood, taken in a trial of Ad26.COV2.S vaccine versus placebo. The origin of this receptor is a person aged 18-65 years who received the Ad26.COV2.S COVID-19 vaccine or a placebo. V usage is TRBV5-4 and J usage is TRBJ2-1; D might be TRBD1 (5 bases). The CDR3 is CASSLVTGYNEQFF. CDR3 DNA: TGTGCCAGCAGCTTGGTCACAGGATACAATGAGCAGTTCTTC.